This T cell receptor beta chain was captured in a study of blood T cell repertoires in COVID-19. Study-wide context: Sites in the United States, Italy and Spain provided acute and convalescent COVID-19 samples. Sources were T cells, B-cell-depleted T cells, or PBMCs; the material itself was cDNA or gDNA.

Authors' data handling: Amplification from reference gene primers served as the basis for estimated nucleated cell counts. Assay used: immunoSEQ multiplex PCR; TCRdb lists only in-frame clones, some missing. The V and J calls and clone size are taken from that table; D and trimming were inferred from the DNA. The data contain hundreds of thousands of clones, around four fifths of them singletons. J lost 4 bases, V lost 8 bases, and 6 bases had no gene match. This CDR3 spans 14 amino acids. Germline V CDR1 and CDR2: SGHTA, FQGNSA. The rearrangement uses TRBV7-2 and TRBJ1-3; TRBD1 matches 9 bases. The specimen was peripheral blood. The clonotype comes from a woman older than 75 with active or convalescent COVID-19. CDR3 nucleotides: TGTGCCAGCTTAACCGGGACAGGGGGAAACACCATATATTTT. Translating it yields CASLTGTGGNTIYF. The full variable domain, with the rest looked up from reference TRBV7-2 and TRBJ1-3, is GAGVSQSPSNKVTEKGKDVELRCDPISGHTALYWYRQSLGQGLEFLIYFQGNSAPDKSGLPSDRFSAERTGGSVSTLTIQRTQQEDSAVYLCASLTGTGGNTIYFGEGSWLTVV.